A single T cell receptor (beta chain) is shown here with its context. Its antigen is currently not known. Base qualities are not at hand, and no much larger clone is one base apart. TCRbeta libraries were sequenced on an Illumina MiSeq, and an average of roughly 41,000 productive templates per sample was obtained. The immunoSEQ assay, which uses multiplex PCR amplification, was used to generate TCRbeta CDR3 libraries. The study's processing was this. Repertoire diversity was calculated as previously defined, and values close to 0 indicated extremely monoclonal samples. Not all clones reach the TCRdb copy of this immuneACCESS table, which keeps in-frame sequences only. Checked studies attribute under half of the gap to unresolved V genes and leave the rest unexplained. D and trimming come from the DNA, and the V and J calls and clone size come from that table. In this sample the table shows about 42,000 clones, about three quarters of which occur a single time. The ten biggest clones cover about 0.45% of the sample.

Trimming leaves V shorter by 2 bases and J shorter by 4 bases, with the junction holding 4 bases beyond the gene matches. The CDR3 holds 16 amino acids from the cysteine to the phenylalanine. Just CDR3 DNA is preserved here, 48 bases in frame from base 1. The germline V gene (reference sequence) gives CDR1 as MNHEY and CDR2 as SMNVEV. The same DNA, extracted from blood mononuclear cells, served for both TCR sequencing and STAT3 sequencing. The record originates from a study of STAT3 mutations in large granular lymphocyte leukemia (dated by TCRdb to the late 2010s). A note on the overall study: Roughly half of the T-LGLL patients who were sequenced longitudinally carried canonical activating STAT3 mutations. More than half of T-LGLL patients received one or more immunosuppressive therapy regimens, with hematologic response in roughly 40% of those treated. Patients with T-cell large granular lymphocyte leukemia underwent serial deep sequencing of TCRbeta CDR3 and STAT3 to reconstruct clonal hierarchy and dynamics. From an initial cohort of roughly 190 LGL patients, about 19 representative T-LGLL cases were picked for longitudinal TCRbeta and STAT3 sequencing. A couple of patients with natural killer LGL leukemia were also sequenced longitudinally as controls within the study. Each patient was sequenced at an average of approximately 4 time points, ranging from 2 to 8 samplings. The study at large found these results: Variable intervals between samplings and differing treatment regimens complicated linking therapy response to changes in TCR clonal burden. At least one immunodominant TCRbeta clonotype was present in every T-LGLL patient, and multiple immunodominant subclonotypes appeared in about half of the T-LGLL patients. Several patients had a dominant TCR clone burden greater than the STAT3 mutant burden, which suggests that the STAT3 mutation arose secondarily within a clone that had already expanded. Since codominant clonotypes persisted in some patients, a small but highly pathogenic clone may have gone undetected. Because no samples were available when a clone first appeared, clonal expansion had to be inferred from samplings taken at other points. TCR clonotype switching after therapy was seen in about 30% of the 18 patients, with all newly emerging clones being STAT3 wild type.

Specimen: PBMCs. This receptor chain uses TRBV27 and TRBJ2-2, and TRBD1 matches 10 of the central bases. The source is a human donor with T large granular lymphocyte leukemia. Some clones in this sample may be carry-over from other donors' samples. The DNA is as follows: TGTGCCAGCAGTTTAAGGTGGACAGGGGGCACCGGGGAGCTGTTTTTT. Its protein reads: CASSLRWTGGTGELFF.